The clone carrying this T cell receptor (beta chain) was detected a few times. What it binds is not known. The data originate from a study of T cells after yellow fever vaccination. Study-wide context: The authors prepared low-cell-number fractions using SMART-Seq v4 Ultra Low Input. Study conclusions and caveats: Detected again after the booster were most primary-vaccination clones, at 95% to 98% CD4 and around 91% CD8.

The CDR3 length is 18 residues. CDR1 and CDR2 from the germline V gene are MNHEY and SVGAGI. Trimming cost V 0 bases and J 4 bases; bases outside gene matches: 7. Synthesis of TCR cDNA relied on 5'RACE template switching, which attached a universal primer site and UMIs. TCRdb reprocessed the 5' RACE reads with MiXCR, giving one entry per CDR3 protein. The sample holds 450,000 to 650,000 distinct CDR3 sequences; roughly 14% are singletons and the top ten take more than 12%. The chain is built from TRBV6-5 and TRBJ2-2, with 11 bases fitting TRBD1. The source material was PBMCs, sampled on the day of the yellow fever booster vaccination. This receptor was identified in a man younger than 40 who received the YFV17D yellow fever vaccine. The CDR3 reads CASSYSRPGTGGTGELFF. DNA of the CDR3: TGTGCCAGCAGTTACTCGAGACCCGGGACAGGGGGCACCGGGGAGCTGTTTTTT.